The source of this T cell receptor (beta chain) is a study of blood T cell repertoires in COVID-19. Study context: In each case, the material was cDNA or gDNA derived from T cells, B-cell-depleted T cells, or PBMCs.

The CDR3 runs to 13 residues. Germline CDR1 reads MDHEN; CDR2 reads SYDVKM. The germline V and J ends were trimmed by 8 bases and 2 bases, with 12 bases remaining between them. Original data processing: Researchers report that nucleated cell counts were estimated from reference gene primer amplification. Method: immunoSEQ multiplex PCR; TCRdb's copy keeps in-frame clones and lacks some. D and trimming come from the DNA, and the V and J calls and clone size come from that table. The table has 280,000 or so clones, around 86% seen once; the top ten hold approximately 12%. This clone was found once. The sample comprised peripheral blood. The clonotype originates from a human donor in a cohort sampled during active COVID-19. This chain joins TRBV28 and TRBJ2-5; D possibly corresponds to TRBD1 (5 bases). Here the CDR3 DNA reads TGTGCCAGCTACTCGACAGATCAAGAGACCCAGTACTTC. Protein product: CASYSTDQETQYF.